Listed below are T cell receptor beta chains from one sample, sequenced in a study of cytomegalovirus exposure and HLA in healthy donors. Profiling relied on immunoSEQ multiplex PCR, and the TCRdb table lists in-frame clones only, not all of them. Its listing shows just over 150,000 clones. The specimen sequenced was PBMCs. The receptors derive from an older woman in good health and CMV-seronegative. Each CDR3 is given with its conserved first and last residue. The D gene is left open where the match is weak.

v_call: TRBV19
d_call: TRBD2
j_call: TRBJ2-3
cdr3_nt: TGTGCCAGTAGTAGCGAGCGGGGGTATCAAAGCACAGATACGCAGTATTTT
cdr3_aa: CASSSERGYQSTDTQYF

v_call: TRBV2
d_call: .
j_call: TRBJ2-7
cdr3_nt: TGTGCCAGCAGTGGCTACAGGGAAGAAGTGTCCTACGAGCAGTACTTC
cdr3_aa: CASSGYREEVSYEQYF

v_call: TRBV5-1
d_call: TRBD1
j_call: TRBJ1-3
cdr3_nt: TGCGCCAGCAGCCCAGGGGACAGGATCTCTGGAAACACCATATATTTT
cdr3_aa: CASSPGDRISGNTIYF

v_call: TRBV7-2
d_call: TRBD1
j_call: TRBJ2-5
cdr3_nt: TGTGCCAGCAGCACGGGACAGTATGGCCAAGAGACCCAGTACTTC
cdr3_aa: CASSTGQYGQETQYF

v_call: TRBV10-3
d_call: .
j_call: TRBJ1-5
cdr3_nt: TGTGCCAGCGGGACGGTCGATAGCAATCAGCCCCAGCATTTT
cdr3_aa: CASGTVDSNQPQHF

v_call: TRBV6-5
d_call: .
j_call: TRBJ1-1
cdr3_nt: TGTGCCAGCAGTACACGAGCCGGGACTTACACTGAAGCTTTCTTT
cdr3_aa: CASSTRAGTYTEAFF

v_call: TRBV18
d_call: .
j_call: TRBJ1-3
cdr3_nt: TGTGCCAGCTCACCACCGAATCGGGACAACTCTGGAAACACCATATATTTT
cdr3_aa: CASSPPNRDNSGNTIYF

v_call: TRBV11-2
d_call: TRBD2
j_call: TRBJ2-5
cdr3_nt: TGTGCCAGCAGCACATTGGGACTAGCGGGGCCCCAAGAGACCCAGTACTTC
cdr3_aa: CASSTLGLAGPQETQYF

v_call: TRBV4-1
d_call: .
j_call: TRBJ2-7
cdr3_nt: TGCGCCAGCAGCCAAGAGGCGGGCAGGGAGCAGTACTTC
cdr3_aa: CASSQEAGREQYF

v_call: TRBV7-9
d_call: TRBD1
j_call: TRBJ2-3
cdr3_nt: TGTGCCAGCAGCTACAGGGGCGCCACAGATACGCAGTATTTT
cdr3_aa: CASSYRGATDTQYF

v_call: TRBV21-1
d_call: .
j_call: TRBJ2-5
cdr3_nt: TGTGCCGGCTTCCCCGGGACAGTTGGGGCCCATCCCCAAGAGACCCAGTACTTC
cdr3_aa: CAGFPGTVGAHPQETQYF

v_call: TRBV25-1
d_call: .
j_call: TRBJ2-6
cdr3_nt: TGTGCCAGCAACGGGCGGGGAGGCCTCTCTGGGGCCAACGTCCTGACTTTC
cdr3_aa: CASNGRGGLSGANVLTF

v_call: TRBV25-1
d_call: .
j_call: TRBJ2-4
cdr3_nt: TGTGCCAGCAGTCCCGGGACCAAAAACATTCAGTACTTC
cdr3_aa: CASSPGTKNIQYF

v_call: TRBV19
d_call: .
j_call: TRBJ1-2
cdr3_nt: TGTGCCAGTAGTCGCGCCCGGACAGACTATGGCTACACCTTC
cdr3_aa: CASSRARTDYGYTF

v_call: TRBV11-3
d_call: .
j_call: TRBJ1-6
cdr3_nt: TGTGCCAGCAGCTTGTGGAGTGATTCACCCCTCCACTTT
cdr3_aa: CASSLWSDSPLHF

v_call: TRBV11-3
d_call: TRBD1
j_call: TRBJ2-1
cdr3_nt: TGTGCCAGCAGCTTAGATAGGACAGGGGAGCAGTTCTTC
cdr3_aa: CASSLDRTGEQFF

v_call: TRBV30
d_call: .
j_call: TRBJ1-5
cdr3_nt: TGTGCCTGGAGTGTAAGAGACAGATCTAATCAGCCCCAGCATTTT
cdr3_aa: CAWSVRDRSNQPQHF

v_call: TRBV7-8
d_call: .
j_call: TRBJ1-1
cdr3_nt: TGTGCCAGCAGCCCCTCTTGGGGGCCCGAAGCTTTCTTT
cdr3_aa: CASSPSWGPEAFF

v_call: TRBV5-1
d_call: TRBD1
j_call: TRBJ2-1
cdr3_nt: TGCGCCAGCAGCCTAAGGCCGGGACAGGGCTACAATGAGCAGTTCTTC
cdr3_aa: CASSLRPGQGYNEQFF

v_call: TRBV6-5
d_call: .
j_call: TRBJ2-1
cdr3_nt: TGTGCCAGCAGCCCCCTCCTAGTGGGTGAGCAGTTCTTC
cdr3_aa: CASSPLLVGEQFF

v_call: TRBV5-4
d_call: TRBD2
j_call: TRBJ2-5
cdr3_nt: TGTGCCAGCAGCTTGTGGACTAGCGGCTCTATACAAGAGACCCAGTACTTC
cdr3_aa: CASSLWTSGSIQETQYF

v_call: TRBV9
d_call: TRBD2
j_call: TRBJ2-1
cdr3_nt: TGTGCCAGCGGCGCGGGACTAGCTCCCGAGCTGTTCTTC
cdr3_aa: CASGAGLAPELFF

v_call: TRBV4-2
d_call: TRBD1
j_call: TRBJ1-2
cdr3_nt: TGTGCCAGCAGCCTTTCCGGGACAGTCTATGGCTACACCTTC
cdr3_aa: CASSLSGTVYGYTF

v_call: TRBV9
d_call: .
j_call: TRBJ2-1
cdr3_nt: TGTGCCAGCAGCGTATTGGGGAGTGGGTACAATGAGCAGTTCTTC
cdr3_aa: CASSVLGSGYNEQFF

v_call: TRBV5-1
d_call: .
j_call: TRBJ2-2
cdr3_nt: TGCGCCAGCGTCAGGGGTTCCGACACCGGGGAGCTGTTTTTT
cdr3_aa: CASVRGSDTGELFF

v_call: TRBV4-1
d_call: .
j_call: TRBJ1-2
cdr3_nt: TGCGCCAGCAGCCAAGATCTCGTCCCCCTCTATGGCTACACCTTC
cdr3_aa: CASSQDLVPLYGYTF

v_call: TRBV25-1
d_call: TRBD1
j_call: TRBJ2-1
cdr3_nt: TGTGCCAGCCAGACAGGGTTTAGAGAGCAGTTCTTC
cdr3_aa: CASQTGFREQFF

v_call: TRBV10-3
d_call: .
j_call: TRBJ2-7
cdr3_nt: TGTGCCATCAGTGGCATCACCGAGTACCGCGAGCAGTACTTC
cdr3_aa: CAISGITEYREQYF

v_call: TRBV7-9
d_call: TRBD1
j_call: TRBJ1-1
cdr3_nt: TGTGCCAGCAGCTACCCGGACAGGGGCGCTGAAGCTTTCTTT
cdr3_aa: CASSYPDRGAEAFF

v_call: TRBV19
d_call: TRBD1
j_call: TRBJ1-1
cdr3_nt: TGTGCCAGTAGCCCCAGGGGGAAGGGCACTGAAGCTTTCTTT
cdr3_aa: CASSPRGKGTEAFF

v_call: TRBV5-4
d_call: .
j_call: TRBJ2-2
cdr3_nt: TGTGCCAGCAGCCCGCGCCAGAGGGCGAACACCGGGGAGCTGTTTTTT
cdr3_aa: CASSPRQRANTGELFF

v_call: TRBV5-1
d_call: .
j_call: TRBJ2-1
cdr3_nt: TGCGCCAGCAGCTTGGCCTTGGGACTTCCTTACAATGAGCAGTTCTTC
cdr3_aa: CASSLALGLPYNEQFF

v_call: TRBV10-3
d_call: TRBD2
j_call: TRBJ2-3
cdr3_nt: TGTGCCATCAGTGGGGCTAGCGGGGGGGCCACAGATACGCAGTATTTT
cdr3_aa: CAISGASGGATDTQYF

v_call: TRBV27
d_call: .
j_call: TRBJ1-1
cdr3_nt: TGTGCCAGCAGTTCCGCGGGACTTCAACTCCTAAAAGCCACTGAAGCTTTCTTT
cdr3_aa: CASSSAGLQLLKATEAFF

v_call: TRBV2
d_call: TRBD1
j_call: TRBJ1-3
cdr3_nt: TGTGCCAGCATAGGGGGCTTCTCTGGAAACACCATATATTTT
cdr3_aa: CASIGGFSGNTIYF

v_call: TRBV4-2
d_call: TRBD1
j_call: TRBJ1-4
cdr3_nt: TGTGCCAGCAGTCAGGGGGGAAAATTTGAAAAACTGTTTTTT
cdr3_aa: CASSQGGKFEKLFF

v_call: TRBV7-3
d_call: TRBD2
j_call: TRBJ2-3
cdr3_nt: TGTGCCAGCAGCTTAAGGGGACTAGCGGGAGAGGCGCAGTATTTT
cdr3_aa: CASSLRGLAGEAQYF